This is a list of T cell receptor beta chains from one sample in a study of blood T cell repertoires in COVID-19. Clones were read by immunoSEQ multiplex PCR, and TCRdb kept only the in-frame ones, dropping some. This table has over 200,000 clones, approximately 89% appearing once. Source material: PBMCs or T cells enriched from blood (not recorded which). The source of these receptors is a woman aged 40 to 49 with acute COVID-19. Both conserved end residues are part of each CDR3. The order of the fields is D gene, clone size, V gene, J gene, CDR3 DNA, CDR3 protein. A D gene is named only where the DNA matches it firmly. Expanded clones are given a class, and other clones once, few, many or no size at all.

TRBD2,-,TRBV24-1,TRBJ2-1,TGTGCCACCAGTGACGCTAGCGGGAGCTCCTACAATGAGCAGTTCTTC,CATSDASGSSYNEQFF
TRBD1,-,TRBV5-5,TRBJ2-1,TGTGCCAGCAGCTTGGTTGGCGGACAGGGCTACAATGAGCAGTTCTTC,CASSLVGGQGYNEQFF
-,-,TRBV11-3,TRBJ1-1,TGTGCCAGCAGCCCGAAAAGGGGTGTGAACACTGAAGCTTTCTTT,CASSPKRGVNTEAFF
TRBD1,-,TRBV7-8,TRBJ1-1,TGTGCCAGCAGCCGATTCGACAGGGTCGCTTTCTTT,CASSRFDRVAFF
TRBD2,-,TRBV11-3,TRBJ2-3,TGTGCCAGCAGCATGACTCTAAGGACTAGCGGGGAAAGCACAGATACGCAGTATTTT,CASSMTLRTSGESTDTQYF
TRBD2,-,TRBV5-5,TRBJ2-3,TGTGCCAGCAGCTTGGATTGGCGGGGGGGCACAGATACGCAGTATTTT,CASSLDWRGGTDTQYF
-,-,TRBV2,TRBJ2-1,TGTGCCAGCAGATCACGCGGTGACAATGAGCAGTTCTTC,CASRSRGDNEQFF
-,few,TRBV7-6,TRBJ2-3,TGTGCCAGCAGCCCTAAAGGGGGGGTCCTTGGGGGCACAGATACGCAGTATTTT,CASSPKGGVLGGTDTQYF
-,-,TRBV4-2,TRBJ2-1,TGTGCCAGCAGCCAAGATAACAATGAGCAGTTCTTC,CASSQDNNEQFF
-,-,TRBV5-1,TRBJ1-4,TGCGCCAGCAGCATACGGACTCCTGGGAAATCGTTTTTT,CASSIRTPGKSFF
-,-,TRBV5-1,TRBJ1-5,TGCGCCAGCAGCCCCGGGACTTCAACTTATAGCAATCAGCCCCAGCATTTT,CASSPGTSTYSNQPQHF
TRBD1,-,TRBV6-5,TRBJ1-6,TGTGCCAGCACCCGGACAGGGTCCGACAATTCACCCCTCCACTTT,CASTRTGSDNSPLHF
TRBD1,-,TRBV30,TRBJ1-6,TGTGCCTGGACCCGAATCGGACAGGCGACTAATTCACCCCTCCACTTT,CAWTRIGQATNSPLHF
TRBD1,once,TRBV24-1,TRBJ2-4,TGTGCCACCAGTGCCTCGGGACAGGGGAACATTCAGTACTTC,CATSASGQGNIQYF
TRBD2,-,TRBV7-6,TRBJ2-3,TGTGCCAGCAGCTCAGGTGGGGGGGGAAGAACAGATACGCAGTATTTT,CASSSGGGGRTDTQYF
TRBD1,-,TRBV4-1,TRBJ2-2,TGCGCCAGCAGCCAAGATCCTTTGCGGGACAGGGTATCCACCGGGGAGCTGTTTTTT,CASSQDPLRDRVSTGELFF
TRBD2,once,TRBV5-1,TRBJ2-1,TGCGCCAGCAGCTTGGCGGGGGGGCCGGGGTACAATGAGCAGTTCTTC,CASSLAGGPGYNEQFF
-,few,TRBV7-9,TRBJ1-1,TGTGCCCCTGAGGGCTCGAACACTGAAGCTTTCTTT,CAPEGSNTEAFF
TRBD2,-,TRBV4-2,TRBJ2-3,TGTGCCAGCAGCCAAGGTCAACTAGCGGGGGTCACAGATACGCAGTATTTT,CASSQGQLAGVTDTQYF
-,-,TRBV7-2,TRBJ2-1,TGTGCCAGCAGCCCAACTAACCCCCTTTACAATGAGCAGTTCTTC,CASSPTNPLYNEQFF
-,-,TRBV10-1,TRBJ2-2,TGCGCCAGCAGTGCTCAGGTTGAGGGGGAGCTGTTTTTT,CASSAQVEGELFF
-,-,TRBV3-1/TRBV3-2,TRBJ2-5,TGTGCCAGCAGCCAAGGTGGAGTCCAAGGGACCCAGTACTTC,CASSQGGVQGTQYF
-,-,TRBV27,TRBJ1-4,TGTGCCAGCAGTGGATACGGGAGGGGGACGAAAAAACTGTTTTTT,CASSGYGRGTKKLFF
TRBD2,-,TRBV7-9,TRBJ2-5,TGTGCCAGCAGCCAACCCCCCGGGACTAGCGTTTTAGGAGAGACCCAGTACTTC,CASSQPPGTSVLGETQYF
TRBD1,-,TRBV2,TRBJ1-5,TGTGCCAGCAGAGGACAGGGGAACGGTCAGCCCCAGCATTTT,CASRGQGNGQPQHF
TRBD2,few,TRBV7-8,TRBJ2-3,TGTGCCAGCAGCTTAAGAGCGGGGGGTGGCACAGATACGCAGTATTTT,CASSLRAGGGTDTQYF
TRBD1,-,TRBV7-2,TRBJ1-5,TGTGCCAGCAGCCAAGGAACAGGGACAGCCCAGCATTTT,CASSQGTGTAQHF
-,-,TRBV3-1/TRBV3-2,TRBJ2-2,TGTGCCAGCAGCCAACCACGGGGAGGAGACCCCGGGGAGCTGTTTTTT,CASSQPRGGDPGELFF
TRBD1,once,TRBV5-4,TRBJ1-6,TGTGCCAGCAGCTTGGGGAAGGGACAGACCCTCCACTTT,CASSLGKGQTLHF
TRBD1,-,TRBV12-5,TRBJ2-7,TGTGCTAGTGCCCCGGACAGGGGAAACGAGCAGTACTTC,CASAPDRGNEQYF
-,once,TRBV5-1,TRBJ2-1,TGCGCCAGCAGCTTGGACCCTTCGGCGGAAAATAATGAGCAGTTCTTC,CASSLDPSAENNEQFF
TRBD2,-,TRBV2,TRBJ2-3,TGTGCCAGCAGGGGGACTAGCGGGAGGGGAGTGGGCACAGATACGCAGTATTTT,CASRGTSGRGVGTDTQYF
-,-,TRBV19,TRBJ1-2,TGTGCCAGTACCAGTATAGGGGTTTCCTCCTATGGCTACACCTTC,CASTSIGVSSYGYTF
TRBD2,-,TRBV11-2,TRBJ2-1,TGTGCCAGCAGCCCTCAGAGCGGGGGGGCCAATGAGCAGTTCTTC,CASSPQSGGANEQFF
-,-,TRBV12-3/TRBV12-4,TRBJ2-7,TGTGCCAGCAGTTTTCTACTTACCTACGAGCAGTACTTC,CASSFLLTYEQYF
-,-,TRBV27,TRBJ2-1,TGTGCCAGCAGTCTGTACAATGAGCAGTTCTTC,CASSLYNEQFF